This TCR beta chain was recovered during a study of cytomegalovirus exposure and HLA in healthy donors. Clones were read by immunoSEQ multiplex PCR, and TCRdb kept only the in-frame ones, dropping some. The repertoire holds some 150,000 clones, with approximately 88% as singletons. Germline CDR1 and CDR2: MGHDK and SYGVNS. V was clipped by 5 bases and J by 5 bases, with 13 bases between them. The CDR3 is 14 amino acids. The donors were in the approximately 120-subject validation cohort; that cohort was separate from the roughly 730-subject first cohort. For this clone: Its cognate antigen is unknown.

Overall study results and limits: Reports indicated that the classifier achieved high specificity and sensitivity in diagnosing cytomegalovirus status.

This receptor was taken from a man younger than 30 in good health and CMV-seropositive. The sequencing sample was made of PBMCs. The chain couples TRBV25-1 to TRBJ2-1; D might be TRBD2 (5 bases). As DNA, the CDR3 is TGTGCCAGCAGTTTCAGCGGTGGACACAATGAGCAGTTCTTC. This encodes CASSFSGGHNEQFF.